This entry lists 8 T cell receptor beta chains sequenced from one sample in a study of cytomegalovirus exposure and HLA in healthy donors. The PCR had 60 Vbeta and 13 Jbeta primers. This table comes from immunoSEQ multiplex PCR, and its TCRdb copy is limited to in-frame clones, with some not included. The repertoire holds about 230,000 clones, with 78% as singletons. The sequencing sample was made of PBMCs. These TCRs come from a boy younger than 18 in good health and CMV-seronegative.

The chain uses TRBV9 and TRBJ2-5; maybe TRBD2 (6 bases). Matching the DNA end better, TRBJ2-7 makes the J call doubtful. Germline V gene lookup returns CDR1 SGDLS and CDR2 YYNGEE. This CDR3 is 15 amino acids long. Written as DNA, the CDR3 is TGTGCCAGCAGCGCCGGAGGGGCAGGAACGAACGAGCAGTACTTC. Its translation: CASSAGGAGTNEQYF.

In this sample, this clone turned up once. The genes are TRBV5-4 and TRBJ1-2; 7 bases are shared with TRBD1. The ends lost 3 bases at V and 8 bases at J; junction bases unmatched: 4. The CDR3 totals 12 residues. The germline CDR1 and CDR2 sequences are SGHNT and YYREEE (reference sequence). CDR3 DNA sequence: TGTGCCAGCAGCTACTGGGACAGCGGCTACACCTTC. Translation gives CASSYWDSGYTF.

The chain joins TRBV5-1 to TRBJ2-3; 8 bases are shared with TRBD2. The CDR3 sequence is 16 residues long. Unmatched junction bases numbered 11, after V lost 4 bases and J lost 4 bases. Germline lookup yields CDR1 SGHRS and CDR2 YFSETQ. CDR3 region: CASSKQWAGGADTQYF. The DNA of the CDR3 is TGCGCCAGCAGCAAGCAATGGGCGGGGGGCGCAGATACGCAGTATTTT.

The chain carries TRBV2 and TRBJ2-3, with 8 positions matching TRBD2. This CDR3 is built from 14 residues. Germline CDR1 and CDR2: SNHLY and FYNNEI. Germline trimming cut 8 bases from V and 8 bases from J; bases unmatched to any gene: 12. The CDR3 reads CASDRLAGRATQYF. In DNA, the CDR3 is TGTGCCAGCGATCGGCTAGCGGGCAGGGCTACGCAGTATTTT.

The J gene is TRBJ2-5, the V gene TRBV7-9; D possibly corresponds to TRBD1 (5 bases). The CDR3 extends over 14 amino acids. Germline V gene sequence: CDR1 SEHNR, CDR2 FQNEAQ (reference sequence). The V end was cut by 4 bases, the J end by 0 bases, with 9 bases between. The CDR3 nucleotides are TGTGCCAGCAGCTCAACAGGTTACCAAGAGACCCAGTACTTC. It is translated as CASSSTGYQETQYF.

A word on this clone: Other DNA sequences of this sample code for an identical CDR3. The V call is TRBV5-1, the J call TRBJ2-7; 9 bases are a match to TRBD1. Trimming at V came to 0 bases and at J to 2 bases, leaving 6 bases not matched to a gene. Germline lookup yields CDR1 SGHRS and CDR2 YFSETQ. There are 16 residues in the CDR3. CDR3 nucleotides: TGCGCCAGCAGCTTGGGGACAGGGGAGGTAACCTACGAGCAGTACTTC. Protein sequence: CASSLGTGEVTYEQYF.

J is TRBJ2-1 and V is TRBV7-9; TRBD2 matches at 14 bases. Germline assignment: CDR1 SEHNR and CDR2 FQNEAQ (reference sequence). After removal of 4 bases from V and 10 bases from J, the junction contained 3 bases not matched to a gene. The CDR3 has 14 residues. For the CDR3, the DNA is TGTGCCAGCAGCTGGGGACTAGCGGGAGAGGAGCAGTTCTTC. It translates to CASSWGLAGEEQFF.

The chain links TRBV5-6 to TRBJ2-1; 11 bases line up with TRBD2. V lost 4 bases to trimming and J lost 6 bases; unmatched junction nucleotides: 15. Germline CDR1 reads SGHDT; CDR2 reads YYEEEE. The CDR3 has 18 amino acids. The chain's CDR3 is CASSQWVLAGGRLNEQFF. The CDR3 DNA reads as TGTGCCAGCAGCCAGTGGGTGTTAGCGGGAGGGCGCCTCAATGAGCAGTTCTTC.